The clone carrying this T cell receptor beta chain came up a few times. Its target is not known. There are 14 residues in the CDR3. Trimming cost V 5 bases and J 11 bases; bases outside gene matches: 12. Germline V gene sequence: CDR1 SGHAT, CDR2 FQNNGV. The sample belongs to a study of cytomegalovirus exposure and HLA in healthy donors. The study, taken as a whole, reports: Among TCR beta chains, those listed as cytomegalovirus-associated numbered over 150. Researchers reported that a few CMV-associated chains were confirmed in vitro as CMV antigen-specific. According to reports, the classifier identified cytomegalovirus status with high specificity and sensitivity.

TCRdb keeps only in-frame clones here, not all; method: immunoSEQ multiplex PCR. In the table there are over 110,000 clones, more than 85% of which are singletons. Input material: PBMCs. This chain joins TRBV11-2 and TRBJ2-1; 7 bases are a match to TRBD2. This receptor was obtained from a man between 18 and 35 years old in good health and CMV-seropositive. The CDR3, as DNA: TGTGCCAGCAGCACAGGACTAGGGCCCTTGAAGCAGTTCTTC. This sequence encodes CASSTGLGPLKQFF.